One and the same sample provided the 22 T cell receptor beta chains below, sequenced in a study of cytomegalovirus exposure and HLA in healthy donors. Clones were read by immunoSEQ multiplex PCR, and TCRdb kept only the in-frame ones, dropping some. The repertoire consists of roughly 250,000 clones, with 85% to 90% occurring once and the leading ten covering roughly 0.38%. The source material was PBMCs. The source is a woman under 30 in good health and CMV-seronegative.

Written as DNA, the CDR3 is TGTGCCAGCAGCTTGGGGGCCGGGGAGCGGGAGCAGTACTTC. Its translation: CASSLGAGEREQYF. The V gene is TRBV5-6, the J gene TRBJ2-7; a weak D match, TRBD2 (5 bases). The CDR3 extends over 14 amino acids. The germline CDR1 and CDR2 sequences are SGHDT and YYEEEE. Trimming pared 0 bases from V and 7 bases from J, leaving 14 bases between. Looking up the rest from reference TRBV5-6 and TRBJ2-7 gives the full variable domain: DAGVTQSPTHLIKTRGQQVTLRCSPKSGHDTVSWYQQALGQGPQFIFQYYEEEERQRGNFPDRFSGHQFPNYSSELNVNALLLGDSALYLCASSLGAGEREQYFGPGTRLTVT.

V is TRBV7-8 and J is TRBJ1-4; D gene ambiguous. This CDR3 region has 14 residues. V gave up 1 base and J gave up 0 bases, with 3 bases separating them. Germline V lookup: CDR1 SGHVS, CDR2 FQNEAQ. The CDR3 DNA sequence: TGTGCCAGCAGCTTAGGAGCAACTAATGAAAAACTGTTTTTT. Translating it yields CASSLGATNEKLFF.

V gene TRBV28 combines with J gene TRBJ1-6; 7 bases fit TRBD1. Trimming removed 5 bases from V and 10 bases from J; junction bases left unmatched: 5. This CDR3 is built from 13 residues. The V gene's germline CDR1 is MDHEN and CDR2 SYDVKM. CDR3 coding DNA: TGTGCCAGCAGTGTCCAGGGGGAATCACCCCTCCACTTT. Its translation: CASSVQGESPLHF. Full variable domain (outside the CDR3, taken from reference TRBV28 and TRBJ1-6): DVKVTQSSRYLVKRTGEKVFLECVQDMDHENMFWYRQDPGLGLRLIYFSYDVKMKEKGDIPEGYSVSREKKERFSLILESASTNQTSMYLCASSVQGESPLHFGNGTRLTVT.

This chain uses TRBV6-1 with TRBJ2-1, with 10 bases that match TRBD1. Trimming took 4 bases from V and 8 from J; bases not matched to a gene: 5. In germline, CDR1 is MNHNS, CDR2 SASEGT. The CDR3 loop spans 14 amino acids. The CDR3 coding sequence is TGTGCCAGCAGTGCGGGACAGGGGAACGATGAGCAGTTCTTC. Protein sequence: CASSAGQGNDEQFF.

The table lists this clone with a count of one. This chain uses TRBV7-8 with TRBJ2-2; 12 nucleotides line up with TRBD2. The junction had 6 bases not matched to a gene; V was cut back by 4 bases and J by 6 bases. Germline CDR1 is SGHVS and CDR2 is FQNEAQ. This CDR3 region has 16 residues. Here the CDR3 reads CASSSRTSGVSGELFF. The CDR3 nucleotides are TGTGCCAGCAGCTCCAGGACTAGCGGGGTTTCCGGGGAGCTGTTTTTT.

This rearrangement joins TRBV28 to TRBJ1-1, with D possibly being TRBD1 (5 bases). Trimming removed 4 bases from V and 3 bases from J, with 12 bases in between. Germline loops: CDR1 MDHEN, CDR2 SYDVKM. The CDR3 runs to 14 residues. The CDR3 DNA sequence: TGTGCCAGCAGTTCGGTGACAGAGTACACTGAAGCTTTCTTT. Translation: CASSSVTEYTEAFF.

V is TRBV28 and J is TRBJ2-7; D ambiguous. Germline CDR1 reads MDHEN; CDR2 reads SYDVKM. The CDR3 contains 16 residues. V was shortened by 2 bases and J by 3 bases, with 17 bases between the two germline ends. The CDR3 reads CASSLSSGLKIYEQYF. As DNA, the CDR3 is TGTGCCAGCAGTTTAAGTAGTGGTCTAAAAATCTACGAGCAGTACTTC. Complete variable domain (other parts from reference TRBV28 and TRBJ2-7): DVKVTQSSRYLVKRTGEKVFLECVQDMDHENMFWYRQDPGLGLRLIYFSYDVKMKEKGDIPEGYSVSREKKERFSLILESASTNQTSMYLCASSLSSGLKIYEQYFGPGTRLTVT.

The chain links TRBV30 to TRBJ1-1, with D tentatively TRBD1 (5 bases). The CDR3 has 12 amino acids. Trimming removed 4 bases from V and 5 bases from J, with 11 bases in between. Germline-derived CDR1 and CDR2 are GTSNPN and SVGIG (reference sequence). DNA of the CDR3: TGTGCCTGGACGCCAGGGAGGACTGAAGCTTTCTTT. Translating gives CAWTPGRTEAFF.

This chain links TRBV28 with TRBJ2-3; perhaps TRBD2 as D (5 bases). Germline CDR1 reads MDHEN; CDR2 reads SYDVKM. Trimming took off 5 bases at V and 2 bases at J, with 11 bases between the two ends. This CDR3 comprises 14 residues. CDR3 bases: TGTGCCAGCAGTACTAGTCTTGCCACAGATACGCAGTATTTT. This sequence encodes CASSTSLATDTQYF.

This sequence joins TRBV11-2 and TRBJ1-1, with 7 bases matching TRBD1. Germline V lookup: CDR1 SGHAT, CDR2 FQNNGV. The V gene end was trimmed by 3 bases and the J gene end by 1 base; junction bases not matched to a gene: 2. CDR3 length: 14 amino acids. CDR3 DNA sequence: TGTGCCAGCAGCTTGGGACAGCCGAACACTGAAGCTTTCTTT. Encoded protein: CASSLGQPNTEAFF.

CDR3 nucleotide sequence: TGTGCCAGCAGTTCCCCTACAGGGGTCCATTATGGCTACACCTTC. Translated: CASSSPTGVHYGYTF. The chain couples TRBV28 to TRBJ1-2, with TRBD1 matching 7 bases. Per the germline V gene, CDR1 is MDHEN and CDR2 is SYDVKM. The CDR3 contains 15 residues. With 4 bases clipped from V and 5 bases from J, the junction kept 10 bases outside the gene matches.

The chain is built from TRBV4-1 and TRBJ2-3, with 11 positions matching TRBD2. Trimming took 0 bases from V and 2 from J; bases not matched to a gene: 13. Germline V gene lookup returns CDR1 MGHRA and CDR2 YSYEKL. The length of the CDR3 is 20 residues. The CDR3 here is CASSQDSGSGGAFNTDTQYF. The DNA for the CDR3 is TGCGCCAGCAGCCAAGACTCCGGTAGCGGGGGGGCATTTAACACAGATACGCAGTATTTT.

The CDR3: CASSLGGGSYEQYF. Here the CDR3 DNA reads TGTGCCAGCAGCTTAGGGGGGGGTTCCTACGAGCAGTACTTC. The chain joins TRBV11-2 to TRBJ2-7; 7 bases match TRBD2. In germline, CDR1 is SGHAT, CDR2 FQNNGV. This CDR3 has 14 residues. V shed 1 base and J 1 base; nucleotides not matched to a gene: 1.

This clone was picked up one time. The sample carries other DNA sequences with the same CDR3. This rearrangement joins TRBV7-9 to TRBJ2-5; tentative D call: TRBD1 (6 bases). The V gene lost 2 bases and the J gene lost 4 bases, with 8 bases spanning the gap. Germline-derived CDR1 and CDR2 are SEHNR and FQNEAQ (reference sequence). The CDR3 has 13 residues. CDR3 nucleotide sequence: TGTGCCAGCAGCTTACGAGGGGGAGAGACCCAGTACTTC. This codes for CASSLRGGETQYF.

V is TRBV7-9 and J is TRBJ1-1; TRBD1 matches 7 bases. This CDR3 has 12 residues. J lost 10 bases, V lost 4 bases, and 6 bases had no gene match. CDR1 and CDR2 (germline): SEHNR, FQNEAQ (reference sequence). CDR3 in amino acids: CASSYKNRGAFF. The CDR3 DNA reads TGTGCCAGCAGCTACAAAAACAGGGGAGCTTTCTTT.

The J gene is TRBJ2-5, the V gene TRBV5-1, with D hard to call. Trimming removed 4 bases from V and 5 bases from J, with 9 bases in between. This CDR3 is built from 12 residues. The V gene's germline CDR1 is SGHRS and CDR2 YFSETQ. The CDR3 region is CASSLESETQYF. The CDR3 DNA is TGCGCCAGCAGCCTTGAGTCGGAGACCCAGTACTTC.

This sequence joins TRBV5-1 and TRBJ2-2; D not certain. The CDR3 consists of 13 residues. Germline V gene lookup returns CDR1 SGHRS and CDR2 YFSETQ. Between the trimmed V and J ends, which lost 7 bases and 0 bases, there was a span of 7 bases. CDR3 in DNA: TGCGCCAGCGCAATAGCGAACACCGGGGAGCTGTTTTTT. As protein: CASAIANTGELFF.

This chain links TRBV2 with TRBJ1-2, with D perhaps matching TRBD1 (6 bases). The V gene's germline CDR1 is SNHLY and CDR2 FYNNEI. The ends were cut back, 3 bases at V and 8 bases at J, with 16 bases in the middle. This CDR3 is 14 amino acids long. The DNA for the CDR3 is TGTGCCAGCAGTGACGGGGGAGGGGGGCGGGGCTACACCTTC. It translates to CASSDGGGGRGYTF.

V is TRBV28 and J is TRBJ2-3; TRBD1 matches 10 bases. Germline-derived CDR1 and CDR2 are MDHEN and SYDVKM. The trim removed 8 bases at V and 3 bases at J, leaving 5 bases unmatched. The CDR3 has 14 amino acids. CDR3 loop: CASHRQGATDTQYF. The CDR3 DNA sequence: TGTGCCAGCCACCGACAGGGGGCTACAGATACGCAGTATTTT.

The J gene is TRBJ2-2, the V gene TRBV11-1; D remains ambiguous. Trimming removed 5 bases at V and 9 bases at J, with 10 bases between. This CDR3 contains 12 residues. Germline CDR1 is SGHAT and CDR2 is FQDESV (reference sequence). The CDR3 loop reads CASSRVVRELFF. DNA for the CDR3: TGTGCCAGCAGCCGGGTCGTCAGGGAGCTGTTTTTT.

The chain is built from TRBV5-5 and TRBJ2-2, with a weak D call TRBD1 (5 bases). The CDR3 covers 17 residues. Trimming took 7 bases from V and 0 from J, leaving 19 bases between them. CDR1 is SGHKS, CDR2 YYEKEE, per germline (reference sequence). In DNA, the CDR3 is TGTGCCAGCTTCGGAAATAGACAGTCCCCGAACACCGGGGAGCTGTTTTTT. Its translation: CASFGNRQSPNTGELFF.

This clone has a single count. The J gene is TRBJ2-1, the V gene TRBV11-3; 12 bases fit TRBD1. Looked up from germline, CDR1 is SGHNT and CDR2 is YENEEA. The CDR3 runs 18 residues. Losses at the gene ends were 4 bases for V and 0 bases for J; bases not matched to a gene: 7. The CDR3 is CASSSRTGQGASYNEQFF. The CDR3 DNA sequence: TGTGCCAGCAGCTCGAGAACGGGACAGGGGGCCTCCTACAATGAGCAGTTCTTC.